This T cell receptor beta chain was found in a study of human T cells and chemical hapten exposure (dated by TCRdb to 2020 to 2022). Describing the broader study: For sensitization, 2% DPC in acetone was applied to an approximately 2 cm by approximately 2 cm area of upper inner arm skin. For TCR sequencing, blood came from 25 to 35 alopecia patients at anywhere from one to four time points (pre-sensitization, 2, 6 and 24 weeks). Blood was sampled from patients pre-sensitization (week 0) and at 2, 6 and about 24 weeks after DPC sensitization. Throughout the study period of about 22 weeks, patients also received therapeutic DPC doses to the scalp every week. In alopecia patients, the study followed how the peripheral blood TCR repertoire changed in vivo over primary and secondary sensitization to diphenylcyclopropenone (DPC), a hapten. Libraries were pooled for sequencing, and per-sample TCR yields varied mainly because of small differences in library volumes within the pool. Alopecia areata with under or over 50% scalp involvement, alopecia totalis and alopecia universalis were represented in the patient cohort, which was mostly female. Patch testing on the upper back used Finn chambers containing 0.01% DPC, with scoring done after 6 days according to International Contact Dermatitis Research Group standards. Results and caveats for the whole study, not just this receptor: Significantly more large CDR3 similarity clusters were formed by expanded TCRs than by pre-sensitization or healthy control sets, consistent with antigen-driven responses. DPC sensitization did not change how many TCRs were above 1 in 1000 frequency, and no evidence was found of alterations in global repertoire structure. Patch test score correlated positively with the number of PT1 expanded TCRs, reaching significance at thresholds 8, 16 and 32 but not at 4. Repeated subsampling changed both the strength of the expansion versus patch-test correlation and the threshold at which the correlation became significant. Because all patients had alopecia, a presumed autoimmune disease, the immune response of the patients might differ from that of healthy individuals.

The CDR3 has 12 amino acids, counting the end cysteine and phenylalanine. Only the CDR3 DNA is retained, 36 bases long and in frame from the first base. V loses 2 bases, J loses 7 bases, and the germline ends lie 12 bases apart. The germline V gene encodes CDR1 SQVTM and CDR2 ANQGSEA. For this clonotype: The clone's antigen remains unknown. There are no base qualities to consult, and no much larger clone falls within one base.

The sample's time point label is to be understood as: patch test 3, about 24 weeks after DPC sensitization. The treatment or condition label on this specimen signifies: therapeutic diphenylcyclopropenone sensitization with weekly scalp DPC. Blood at each patch-test visit was drawn before the patch test was applied. Patients were eligible if aged 18 to 70, diagnosed with alopecia and judged suitable for DPC therapy, and pregnant patients were excluded. Total RNA was extracted from unfractionated whole blood collected in Tempus Blood RNA tubes. The library relied on RACE. Sequencing was performed on a NextSeq 500. During library preparation, unique molecular identifiers were attached to individual cDNA molecules so that TCRs could be counted in a quantitative, reproducible way. For every blood RNA sample, sequencing covered both the TCR alpha and TCR beta chains. The original pipeline was this. A median of about 89,000 TCRs per sample was observed, with a range of about 23,224 to 690,600. The Decombinator software suite was used to annotate the V, J and CDR3 of the TCR reads. For the PS versus PT1 abundance plots, all samples were subsampled to the same number of TCRs (28,000). TCRs were defined as expanded if absent before sensitization and observed at least eight times at the 2-week time point. The public reads were run again by TCRdb, first through fastp at Q25 and then through MiXCR, and only productive beta chains were kept. Under each unique CDR3 protein, matching rows form one entry showing the most common genes and DNA. TCRdb's processing, not the authors', yielded these V and J calls. This sample comprises more than 45,000 distinct CDR3 sequences, approximately 13% of them detected only once. The top ten clones comprise 2% to 2.5% of the sample.

This specimen consisted of whole blood, obtained in connection with sensitization to the hapten diphenylcyclopropenone (DPC). The sequence links TRBV29-1 to TRBJ2-7, with the D assignment possibly TRBD1 or TRBD2, given 5 matching bases for each. This sequence was found in a man aged 30 to 45 with alopecia areata. Some clones in this sample may be carry-over from other donors' samples. The sequenced DNA is TGCAGCGTTGAACAGGGAGCATGGGAGCAGTACTTC. The resulting protein is CSVEQGAWEQYF.